Below are 26 T cell receptor beta chains sequenced from a single sample in a study of CD8+CD57+ T cells in acquired aplastic anemia. Both TCR beta VDJ combination and CDR3 sequence profiling were carried out. Genomic DNA was the template for this profiling. TCRdb redid the calling of the reads with MiXCR, one entry per CDR3 protein. Of about 110,000 distinct CDR3 sequences listed, 50% to 65% are singletons. The sample consisted of sorted CD4+, CD8+, or CD8+CD57+ T cells (not recorded which) from PBMCs. These receptors were collected from a human donor in good health, serving as a control.

This sequence joins TRBV19 and TRBJ1-2; the match to TRBD1 covers 7 bases. The V gene end was trimmed by 6 bases and the J gene end by 4 bases; junction bases not matched to a gene: 8. This CDR3 is built from 14 residues. Germline loops: CDR1 LNHDA, CDR2 SQIVND (reference sequence). The CDR3 nucleotides are TGTGCCAGTAGGGCAGGGGGTGAGGGCTATGGCTACACCTTC. Residues: CASRAGGEGYGYTF. The whole variable domain, remainder taken from reference TRBV19 and TRBJ1-2, is DGGITQSPKYLFRKEGQNVTLSCEQNLNHDAMYWYRQDPGQGLRLIYYSQIVNDFQKGDIAEGYSVSREKKESFPLTVTSAQKNPTAFYLCASRAGGEGYGYTFGSGTRLTVV.

J is TRBJ2-5 and V is TRBV11-3; 9 positions agree with TRBD2. Germline CDR1 and CDR2: SGHNT and YENEEA. Unmatched junction bases numbered 5, after V lost 1 base and J lost 5 bases. This CDR3 is built from 15 residues. CDR3 sequence (DNA): TGTGCCAGCAGCTTAGGCGGGGGGGCTGTGGAGACCCAGTACTTC. Protein product: CASSLGGGAVETQYF.

Turning to this clonotype: The CDR3 carries no conserved terminal phenylalanine or tryptophan, so it likely arises from a read error. This sequence joins TRBV25-1 and TRBJ2-5, with 7 bases matching TRBD1. The CDR3 totals 13 residues. Germline V gives CDR1 MGHDK, CDR2 SYGVNS. CDR3 coding DNA: TGTGCCAACAGTCTCACAGGGGAAGAGACCCAGTACCTC. Its translation: CANSLTGEETQYL.

V usage is TRBV7-9 and J usage is TRBJ2-7; no firm D call. This CDR3 contains 12 residues. From germline, CDR1 is SEHNR and CDR2 FQNEAQ (reference sequence). Trimming took 1 base from V and 6 from J, leaving 7 bases between them. CDR3 sequence reads: CASSLVAVEQYF. The DNA of the CDR3 is TGTGCCAGCAGCTTAGTGGCAGTCGAGCAGTACTTC.

The chain combines TRBV19 with TRBJ1-1; D call uncertain. The V end lost 4 bases, the J end lost 5 bases, and 14 bases lay between the germline ends. CDR1 and CDR2 (germline): LNHDA, SQIVND (reference sequence). CDR3 size: 14 residues. The CDR3: CASSKTGGRTEAFF. The CDR3 DNA reads TGTGCCAGTAGTAAAACCGGAGGACGTACTGAAGCTTTCTTT. Supplemented by reference TRBV19 and TRBJ1-1, the full variable domain reads DGGITQSPKYLFRKEGQNVTLSCEQNLNHDAMYWYRQDPGQGLRLIYYSQIVNDFQKGDIAEGYSVSREKKESFPLTVTSAQKNPTAFYLCASSKTGGRTEAFFGQGTRLTVV.

The chain is built from TRBV20-1 and TRBJ2-7, with TRBD2 identical over 13 bases. Germline V gives CDR1 DFQATT, CDR2 SNEGSKA (reference sequence). The V segment lost 5 bases and the J segment 4 bases; nucleotides outside the gene matches: 8. CDR3 length: 15 residues. The CDR3 DNA follows: TGCAGTGCTCACCCGACTAGCGGGGGGACGTACGAGCAGTACTTC. This translates into CSAHPTSGGTYEQYF.

Of note for this clonotype: This may be a read error, as it is one base from a much larger clone. This CDR3 is missing its conserved last phenylalanine or tryptophan, likely due to a read error. The J gene is TRBJ1-1, the V gene TRBV27; perhaps TRBD1 as D (6 bases). The CDR3 sequence is 15 residues long. Germline-derived CDR1 and CDR2 are MNHEY and SMNVEV (reference sequence). The V end lost 5 bases, the J end lost 1 base, and 14 bases lay between the germline ends. CDR3 DNA: TGTGCCAGCAGTGACCAGGGACACCCGAACACTGAAGCTTTCCTT. This codes for CASSDQGHPNTEAFL.

For this clonotype: This likely comes from a read error, as the CDR3 has no conserved phenylalanine or tryptophan at its end. The V gene is TRBV11-1, the J gene TRBJ2-1; 8 nucleotides match TRBD2. Germline lookup yields CDR1 SGHAT and CDR2 FQDESV (reference sequence). V shed 2 bases and J 5 bases; nucleotides not matched to a gene: 5. This CDR3 has 15 residues. The CDR3 sequence is CASSLSGGEHNEQFL. CDR3 in DNA: TGTGCCAGCAGCTTAAGCGGGGGAGAACACAATGAGCAGTTCCTC.

This clonotype was seen more than once but under ten times. The chain is built from TRBV5-6 and TRBJ1-1; D gene ambiguous. Germline V CDR1 and CDR2: SGHDT, YYEEEE. The CDR3 runs to 17 residues. Trimming took off 0 bases at V and 6 bases at J, with 21 bases between the two ends. The CDR3 coding sequence is TGTGCCAGCAGCTTGGCCCGAAGAGAGGGTCTTGTGGCTGAAGCTTTCTTT. Translated, it gives CASSLARREGLVAEAFF.

V usage is TRBV20-1 and J usage is TRBJ2-3; D is undetermined. This CDR3 contains 12 residues. CDR1 DFQATT and CDR2 SNEGSKA come from the germline V gene (reference sequence). Trimming removed 1 base at V and 2 bases at J, with 4 bases between. The CDR3 sequence is CSARGVTDTQYF. DNA for the CDR3: TGCAGTGCTAGAGGAGTCACAGATACGCAGTATTTT.

This clonotype has a count of ten or more. The chain carries TRBV24-1 and TRBJ2-1; 15 nucleotides align to TRBD2. The germline V gene has CDR1 KGHDR and CDR2 SFDVKD. The CDR3 runs 17 residues. V shed 3 bases, J shed 2 bases, and the junction held 1 base outside the gene matches. The CDR3, as DNA: TGTGCCACCAGTGATGGGACTAGCGGGAGGACCTACAATGAGCAGTTCTTC. Its translation: CATSDGTSGRTYNEQFF.

The gene calls are TRBV29-1 and TRBJ2-1; maybe TRBD1 (5 bases). The CDR3 length is 13 residues. Trimming left V 4 bases short and J 0 bases short, with 7 bases between. Germline V gene lookup returns CDR1 SQVTM and CDR2 ANQGSEA. The CDR3 coding sequence is TGCAGCGTTGGGGGCTTCTCCTACAATGAGCAGTTCTTC. Protein: CSVGGFSYNEQFF.

Many counts were recorded for this clonotype. The rearrangement links TRBV19 to TRBJ2-7; no firm D call. Germline CDR1 reads LNHDA; CDR2 reads SQIVND (reference sequence). The germline V and J ends were trimmed by 6 bases and 2 bases, with 11 bases remaining between them. The CDR3 runs to 13 residues. The DNA of the CDR3 is TGTGCCAGTAGCCTCGAGGCCCCCTACGAGCAGTACTTC. This encodes CASSLEAPYEQYF.

The table lists this clonotype with many counts. The chain joins TRBV19 to TRBJ1-1; the D is unclear. This CDR3 is built from 12 residues. V was clipped by 7 bases and J by 1 base, with 7 bases between them. Looked up from germline, CDR1 is LNHDA and CDR2 is SQIVND (reference sequence). The CDR3 sequence: CASTIGNTEAFF. The CDR3 DNA sequence: TGTGCCAGTACTATCGGGAACACTGAAGCTTTCTTT. The full variable domain, with the rest looked up from reference TRBV19 and TRBJ1-1, is DGGITQSPKYLFRKEGQNVTLSCEQNLNHDAMYWYRQDPGQGLRLIYYSQIVNDFQKGDIAEGYSVSREKKESFPLTVTSAQKNPTAFYLCASTIGNTEAFFGQGTRLTVV.

Note on this clonotype: One junction end disagrees with the germline gene, perhaps due to a read error. This rearrangement joins TRBV12-5 to TRBJ2-1; D is undetermined. The CDR3 has 14 residues. Germline V gene data show CDR1 as LGHNT and CDR2 as FRNRAP. CDR3 in amino acids: CAIGLQGTYNEQFF. CDR3 sequence (DNA): TGTGCTATTGGTTTGCAAGGGACCTACAATGAGCAGTTCTTC.

About this clonotype: A much larger clone lies a single base off, so this may be a read error. V and J are TRBV4-2 and TRBJ1-1; D ambiguous. There are 14 residues in the CDR3. The germline V and J ends were trimmed by 4 bases and 4 bases, with 13 bases remaining between them. CDR1 is LGHNA and CDR2 is YNFKEQ in the germline V gene. The CDR3 DNA reads TGTGCCAGCAGCCGTGAAGGGATTATCACTGAAGCTTTCTTT. Translating it yields CASSREGIITEAFF.

This clonotype was recorded a few times. The gene calls are TRBV3-1 and TRBJ2-1; D gene unclear. The germline V gene has CDR1 LGHDT and CDR2 YNNKEL (reference sequence). The V and J ends lost 0 bases and 0 bases respectively, with 9 bases between them. The CDR3 sequence is 16 residues long. The CDR3 protein is CASSQEYWSSYNEQFF. The CDR3 region has the DNA TGTGCCAGCAGCCAAGAATATTGGAGCTCCTACAATGAGCAGTTCTTC.

The rearrangement joins TRBV24-1 to TRBJ2-1; 7 nucleotides match TRBD2. The trim removed 3 bases at V and 1 base at J, leaving 5 bases unmatched. CDR3 length: 16 residues. Germline lookup yields CDR1 KGHDR and CDR2 SFDVKD. The CDR3 DNA is TGTGCCACCAGTGATCGGACTAGTTCGTCCTACAATGAGCAGTTCTTC. It is translated as CATSDRTSSSYNEQFF.

This clonotype was found many times. The chain combines TRBV4-3 with TRBJ1-2; weak D call: TRBD1 (5 bases). Germline V gene data show CDR1 as LGHNA and CDR2 as YSLEER. V was clipped by 1 base and J by 8 bases, with 17 bases between them. This CDR3 has 15 residues. The CDR3 loop is CASSQGSTDEGGYTF. For the CDR3, the DNA is TGCGCCAGCAGCCAAGGTTCGACAGACGAGGGCGGCTACACCTTC.

V gene TRBV20-1 combines with J gene TRBJ2-1; D unresolved. Germline CDR1 DFQATT, CDR2 SNEGSKA (reference sequence). The germline V and J ends were trimmed by 6 bases and 8 bases, with 23 bases remaining between them. The CDR3 covers 15 residues. DNA for the CDR3: TGCAGTGCCCCCCAGCTTGGCCCCCGTGGTGATGAGCAGTTCTTC. Translation: CSAPQLGPRGDEQFF.

The gene calls are TRBV12-3 or TRBV12-4 and TRBJ2-7; no firm D call. Deletions cut 11 bases from V and 3 bases from J, with 14 bases between. The CDR3 is made up of 12 amino acids. The CDR3: CACGRPDYEQYF. DNA of the CDR3: TGTGCCTGTGGTAGGCCGGACTACGAGCAGTACTTC.

The rearrangement joins TRBV11-1 to TRBJ2-3; D call uncertain. V gave up 7 bases and J gave up 2 bases, with 19 bases separating them. The CDR3 extends over 16 amino acids. The germline CDR1 and CDR2 sequences are SGHAT and FQDESV (reference sequence). CDR3 nucleotide sequence: TGTGCCAGCATCCCTTCTGACTCGTCGTCCACAGATACGCAGTATTTT. Amino acid sequence: CASIPSDSSSTDTQYF.

The chain is built from TRBV2 and TRBJ2-7; 10 positions agree with TRBD1. This CDR3 spans 14 amino acids. CDR1 SNHLY and CDR2 FYNNEI come from the germline V gene. V dropped 8 bases and J dropped 7; count of bases not matched to a gene: 11. The CDR3 bases are TGTGCCAGCGGAGGGGACAGGGGACGGGGTGAGCAGTACTTC. Translation: CASGGDRGRGEQYF.

In DNA form, the CDR3 reads TGCGCCAGCAGTCTCGTGAGCGCTACCACTAACTATGGCTACACCTTC. It specifies CASSLVSATTNYGYTF. The rearrangement uses TRBV4-1 and TRBJ1-2; D call uncertain. The CDR3 is made up of 16 amino acids. Trimming shortened V by 6 bases and J by 0 bases, and 17 bases separated the two germline ends. CDR1 and CDR2 from the germline V gene are MGHRA and YSYEKL.

This clonotype has ten or more counts. V and J are TRBV27 and TRBJ2-5; D is tentatively TRBD1 or TRBD2 (5 bases each). Germline CDR1 is MNHEY and CDR2 is SMNVEV (reference sequence). The V and J ends lost 5 bases and 1 base respectively, with 8 bases between them. The CDR3 has 13 residues. The CDR3 DNA reads as TGTGCCAGCAGTAGGGACCCCCAAGAGACCCAGTACTTC. Protein: CASSRDPQETQYF.

The rearrangement uses TRBV7-8 and TRBJ2-7, with 8 bases aligning to TRBD1. The V gene's germline CDR1 is SGHVS and CDR2 FQNEAQ. The CDR3 is 13 amino acids. Trimming cost V 5 bases and J 6 bases; bases outside gene matches: 6. DNA for the CDR3: TGTGCCAGCAGCGACAGGGGCCCCCTCGAGCAGTACGTC. Translating it yields CASSDRGPLEQYV.